A single sample gave rise to the 4 T cell receptor beta chains below, sequenced in a study of breast tumors, draining lymph nodes, adjacent tissues. From the multiplex PCR reads, TCRdb called clonotypes with MiXCR, one entry per CDR3 protein. The profile shows approximately 300,000 distinct CDR3 sequences, under 35% of them singletons. Samples came from axillary lymph nodes draining the breast cancer. Sequencing used axillary lymph node tissue. Receptors originate from a female donor with breast cancer. Some clones in this sample may be carry-over from other donors' samples.

Comment on this clonotype: Germline and junction disagree at one end, which may indicate a read error. V and J are TRBV5-1 and TRBJ2-3, with TRBD2 identical over 10 bases. Looked up from germline, CDR1 is SGHRS and CDR2 is YFSETQ. This CDR3 has 16 amino acids. The CDR3 bases are TGCGCCAGCGGCTTGGCTAGCGGGAGTAGCACAGATACGCAGTATTTT. Amino acid sequence: CASGLASGSSTDTQYF.

This clonotype showed up many times. J is TRBJ2-7 and V is TRBV11-3, with 8 bases that match TRBD1. In germline, CDR1 is SGHNT, CDR2 YENEEA. After removal of 6 bases from V and 5 bases from J, the junction contained 6 bases not matched to a gene. The CDR3 length is 13 residues. The CDR3 loop reads CASRGGQVHEQYF. DNA of the CDR3: TGTGCCAGCAGAGGGGGACAGGTCCACGAGCAGTACTTC.

This clonotype has at least ten counts. The DNA of the CDR3 is TGTGCCAGCAGCCCACTGGGGAGCACAGATACGCAGTATTTT. Amino acid sequence: CASSPLGSTDTQYF. The rearrangement uses TRBV11-3 and TRBJ2-3; no definite D call. CDR1 and CDR2 (germline): SGHNT, YENEEA. The CDR3 consists of 14 residues. V was clipped by 5 bases and J by 0 bases, with 9 bases between them.

This clonotype was seen many times. The V call is TRBV5-1, the J call TRBJ2-5; TRBD1 matches at 9 bases. V lost 5 bases to trimming and J lost 8 bases; unmatched junction nucleotides: 16. The CDR3 has 16 residues. The germline V gene has CDR1 SGHRS and CDR2 YFSETQ. The CDR3 region is CASRETGGGSLVTQYF. For the CDR3, the DNA is TGCGCCAGCAGGGAGACAGGGGGTGGATCTTTGGTAACCCAGTACTTC.